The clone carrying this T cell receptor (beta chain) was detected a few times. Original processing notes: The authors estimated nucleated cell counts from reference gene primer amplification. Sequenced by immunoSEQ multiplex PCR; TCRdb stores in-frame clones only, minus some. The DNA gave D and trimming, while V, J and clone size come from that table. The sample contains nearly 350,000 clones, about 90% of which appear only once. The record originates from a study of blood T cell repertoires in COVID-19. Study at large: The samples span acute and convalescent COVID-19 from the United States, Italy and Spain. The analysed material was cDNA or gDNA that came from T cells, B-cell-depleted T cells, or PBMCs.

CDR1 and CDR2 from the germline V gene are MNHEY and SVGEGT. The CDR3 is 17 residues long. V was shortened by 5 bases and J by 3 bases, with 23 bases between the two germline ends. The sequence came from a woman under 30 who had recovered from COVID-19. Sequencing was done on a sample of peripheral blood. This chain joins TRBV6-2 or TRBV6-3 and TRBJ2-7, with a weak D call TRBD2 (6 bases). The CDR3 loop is CASSGIWGASEYYEQYV. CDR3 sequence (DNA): TGTGCCAGCAGTGGAATATGGGGAGCTAGCGAGTACTACGAGCAGTACGTC.